A single sample is the source of the 27 T cell receptor beta chains below, sequenced in a study of cytomegalovirus exposure and HLA in healthy donors. PCR employed 60 Vbeta and 13 Jbeta primers. Produced via immunoSEQ multiplex PCR; TCRdb's table is partial and in-frame only. The table shows more than 85,000 clones, with 9.5% to 15% occurring only once. The sample taken for sequencing was PBMCs. These receptors all come from a man between 35 and 55 years old in good health and CMV-seropositive.

The chain has TRBV7-9 and TRBJ1-4; D might be TRBD1 (5 bases). Germline lookup yields CDR1 SEHNR and CDR2 FQNEAQ (reference sequence). This CDR3 has 13 amino acids. V lost 1 base, J lost 13 bases, and 13 bases lay in between. CDR3 sequence (DNA): TGTGCCAGCAGCTTAGGAACAGGCCACGGACTGTTTTTT. As protein: CASSLGTGHGLFF.

This clone came up a few times. The chain joins TRBV10-2 to TRBJ2-5; TRBD2 agrees at 9 bases. This CDR3 spans 17 amino acids. CDR1 WSHSY and CDR2 SAAADI come from the germline V gene. J lost 4 bases, V lost 6 bases, and 15 bases had no gene match. CDR3 sequence reads: CASRAGLAQGAGETQYF. CDR3 nucleotides: TGCGCCAGCAGGGCGGGACTAGCCCAGGGAGCGGGAGAGACCCAGTACTTC.

This clone was counted a few times. This rearrangement joins TRBV7-9 to TRBJ2-1, with TRBD2 as a possible D gene (5 bases). There are 14 residues in the CDR3. Germline V lookup: CDR1 SEHNR, CDR2 FQNEAQ (reference sequence). Trimming took 4 bases from V and 2 from J, leaving 9 bases between them. DNA for the CDR3: TGTGCCAGCAGCTCACTAGGCGCCTACAATGAGCAGTTCTTC. This sequence encodes CASSSLGAYNEQFF.

This clone has only one observation. The rearrangement uses TRBV28 and TRBJ1-2; D is unresolved. Germline loops: CDR1 MDHEN, CDR2 SYDVKM. CDR3 length equals 13 residues. V lost 7 bases, J lost 1 base, and 10 bases lay in between. CDR3 DNA: TGTGCCAGCATGTCGGGTGTTAACTATGGCTACACCTTC. It translates to CASMSGVNYGYTF.

The chain recombines TRBV25-1 with TRBJ2-5, with TRBD2 matching 7 bases. Germline V gene lookup returns CDR1 MGHDK and CDR2 SYGVNS. The CDR3 sequence is 16 residues long. J was trimmed by 5 bases and V by 4 bases; bases with no gene match: 13. DNA of the CDR3: TGTGCCAGCAGTGGGGGACCGGGACGGCGGGAGGAGACCCAGTACTTC. Translation: CASSGGPGRREETQYF.

Comments on this clone: One end of the junction fails to match germline, which may point to a read error. The CDR3 DNA reads TGTGCCTGGAAAGTGACTAGCGGGAGGTACAGTGAGCAGTTCTTC. Its translation is CAWKVTSGRYSEQFF. The genes are TRBV30 and TRBJ2-1, with 13 bases lining up with TRBD2. Germline values: CDR1 GTSNPN, CDR2 SVGIG (reference sequence). This CDR3 has 15 amino acids. Full variable domain (outside the CDR3, taken from reference TRBV30 and TRBJ2-1): SQTIHQWPATLVQPVGSPLSLECTVEGTSNPNLYWYRQAAGRGLQLLFYSVGIGQISSEVPQNLSASRPQDRQFILSSKKLLLSDSGFYLCAWKVTSGRYSEQFFGPGTRLTVL.

This clone has a handful of counts. The chain links TRBV30 to TRBJ2-5, with TRBD1 identical over 11 bases. V trimming: 5 bases; J trimming: 2 bases; junction bases outside the gene matches: 7. This CDR3 is built from 15 residues. The germline CDR1 and CDR2 sequences are GTSNPN and SVGIG (reference sequence). The CDR3 bases are TGTGCCTGGGGACAGGGGGCGTTGGTGCAAGAGACCCAGTACTTC. Protein product: CAWGQGALVQETQYF.

The sample holds a few counts of this clone. The chain carries TRBV5-1 and TRBJ2-7; 9 bases are a match to TRBD1. The junction had 13 bases not matched to a gene; V was cut back by 5 bases and J by 7 bases. The germline gives CDR1 SGHRS, CDR2 YFSETQ. This CDR3 has 15 residues. CDR3 bases: TGCGCCAGCAGAATCCGGGACAGGGAGTTCGCTGAGCAGTACTTC. It translates to CASRIRDREFAEQYF.

This clone was seen only a few times. The V gene is TRBV28, the J gene TRBJ1-1, with D possibly being TRBD1 (6 bases). Per the germline V gene, CDR1 is MDHEN and CDR2 is SYDVKM. CDR3 length: 14 residues. The V end was cut by 6 bases, the J end by 2 bases, with 13 bases between. This CDR3 is CASRPGDTNTEAFF. CDR3 in DNA: TGTGCCAGCAGACCAGGGGATACTAACACTGAAGCTTTCTTT.

The V and J genes are TRBV19 and TRBJ1-4; D remains unclear. In germline, CDR1 is LNHDA, CDR2 SQIVND (reference sequence). The CDR3 loop spans 13 amino acids. V gave up 6 bases and J gave up 1 base, with 6 bases separating them. CDR3 residues: CASRSVTNEKLFF. The CDR3 DNA reads TGTGCCAGTAGGTCGGTAACTAATGAAAAACTGTTTTTT.

This chain uses TRBV10-2 with TRBJ2-2; 7 bases fit TRBD1. The CDR3 consists of 14 residues. Germline V gene lookup returns CDR1 WSHSY and CDR2 SAAADI. The junction had 5 bases not matched to a gene; V was cut back by 9 bases and J by 1 base. Here the CDR3 reads CASRDSLNTGELFF. CDR3 nucleotide sequence: TGCGCCAGTAGGGACAGCCTGAACACCGGGGAGCTGTTTTTT.

This clone was detected only a few times. The V call is TRBV2, the J call TRBJ2-1, with D possibly matching TRBD1 (5 bases). CDR3 length equals 16 residues. Trimming took 2 bases from V and 3 from J, leaving 14 bases between them. From germline, CDR1 is SNHLY and CDR2 FYNNEI. The chain's CDR3 is CASSEYRTNFYNEQFF. In nucleotides, the CDR3 is TGTGCCAGCAGTGAATACAGGACAAATTTCTACAATGAGCAGTTCTTC.

The chain uses TRBV9 and TRBJ2-2; 12 bases are shared with TRBD2. J was trimmed by 3 bases and V by 0 bases; bases with no gene match: 0. The germline CDR1 and CDR2 sequences are SGDLS and YYNGEE. The CDR3 is made up of 16 amino acids. In DNA form, the CDR3 reads TGTGCCAGCAGCGTAGGGACTAGCGGGGACACCGGGGAGCTGTTTTTT. Protein sequence: CASSVGTSGDTGELFF. Variable domain in full (rest from reference TRBV9 and TRBJ2-2): DSGVTQTPKHLITATGQRVTLRCSPRSGDLSVYWYQQSLDQGLQFLIQYYNGEERAKGNILERFSAQQFPDLHSELNLSSLELGDSALYFCASSVGTSGDTGELFFGEGSRLTVL.

This chain connects TRBV5-1 to TRBJ2-3; TRBD1 matches at 8 bases. This CDR3 has 15 amino acids. V shed 4 bases, J shed 4 bases, and the junction held 8 bases outside the gene matches. Germline CDR1 and CDR2: SGHRS and YFSETQ. The CDR3 is CASSLQGGVPDTQYF. For the CDR3, the DNA is TGCGCCAGCAGCCTACAGGGGGGTGTGCCAGATACGCAGTATTTT.

The J gene is TRBJ2-1, the V gene TRBV15; 12 bases are shared with TRBD2. Germline CDR1 reads LNHNV; CDR2 reads YYDKDF (reference sequence). The V gene end was trimmed by 6 bases and the J gene end by 8 bases; junction bases not matched to a gene: 2. This CDR3 comprises 13 residues. The CDR3 here is CATRLAGGDEQFF. The CDR3 DNA follows: TGTGCCACCAGACTAGCGGGGGGCGATGAGCAGTTCTTC.

This clone was counted between two and nine times. The V call is TRBV7-9, the J call TRBJ2-1; D is perhaps TRBD1 (5 bases). The V gene lost 5 bases and the J gene lost 2 bases, with 16 bases spanning the gap. Germline-derived CDR1 and CDR2 are SEHNR and FQNEAQ (reference sequence). This CDR3 has 16 residues. CDR3 loop: CASSPQGGSAYNEQFF. The DNA for the CDR3 is TGTGCCAGCAGCCCCCAGGGTGGATCTGCCTACAATGAGCAGTTCTTC.

The chain combines TRBV5-1 with TRBJ1-1, with D hard to call. Per germline, CDR1 SGHRS and CDR2 YFSETQ. The CDR3 spans 15 residues. V lost 6 bases and J lost 4, with 19 bases in between. For the CDR3, the DNA is TGCGCCAGCACTATAGGTGATGGCGGCTCCACTGAAGCTTTCTTT. This encodes CASTIGDGGSTEAFF.

The rearrangement links TRBV6-1 to TRBJ2-1, with 12 bases matching TRBD1. V was clipped by 2 bases and J by 8 bases; unmatched bases: 13. The CDR3 is 18 amino acids. Per germline, CDR1 MNHNS and CDR2 SASEGT. The CDR3 here is CASSESRGGTGGRDEQFF. Here the CDR3 DNA reads TGTGCCAGCAGTGAAAGTAGGGGTGGGACAGGGGGCAGGGATGAGCAGTTCTTC.

This clone occurred a few times. The gene calls are TRBV4-1 and TRBJ1-1; 7 bases fit TRBD1. The germline gives CDR1 MGHRA, CDR2 YSYEKL. This CDR3 is built from 15 residues. The J segment lost 0 bases and the V segment lost 1 base, leaving 2 bases of the junction unmatched. CDR3 nucleotides: TGCGCCAGCAGCCAAGGGGGACAGATGAACACTGAAGCTTTCTTT. Protein: CASSQGGQMNTEAFF.

The chain couples TRBV15 to TRBJ2-7; D possibly corresponds to TRBD2 (6 bases). The CDR3 extends over 14 amino acids. Germline values: CDR1 LNHNV, CDR2 YYDKDF (reference sequence). V was pared by 5 bases and J by 1 base, with 12 bases between. CDR3 sequence: CATSDGGPSYEQYF. DNA for the CDR3: TGTGCCACCAGCGATGGAGGGCCTTCCTACGAGCAGTACTTC.

V and J are TRBV7-9 and TRBJ1-1; D remains unclear. The CDR3 spans 15 residues. CDR1 is SEHNR and CDR2 is FQNEAQ in the germline V gene (reference sequence). Trimming shortened V by 1 base and J by 2 bases, and 11 bases separated the two germline ends. The CDR3 here is CASSLGHPENTEAFF. CDR3 sequence (DNA): TGTGCCAGCAGCTTAGGACACCCAGAAAACACTGAAGCTTTCTTT. The full variable domain, its missing parts supplied by reference TRBV7-9 and TRBJ1-1, is DTGVSQNPRHKITKRGQNVTFRCDPISEHNRLYWYRQTLGQGPEFLTYFQNEAQLEKSRLLSDRFSAERPKGSFSTLEIQRTEQGDSAMYLCASSLGHPENTEAFFGQGTRLTVV.

The rearrangement links TRBV19 to TRBJ2-3, with D possibly matching TRBD1 (5 bases). The CDR3 totals 14 residues. In germline, CDR1 is LNHDA, CDR2 SQIVND (reference sequence). V lost 7 bases and J 6 bases, leaving 17 bases between the germline ends. CDR3 loop: CASNLRVPQDTQYF. CDR3 nucleotides: TGTGCCAGTAACCTCAGGGTTCCACAGGATACGCAGTATTTT.

In this sample, this clone turned up a few times. The gene calls are TRBV29-1 and TRBJ2-1; possible D gene TRBD2, 6 bases. Germline V gene data show CDR1 as SQVTM and CDR2 as ANQGSEA. CDR3 length: 14 amino acids. Trimming took 7 bases from V and 2 from J, leaving 15 bases between them. The CDR3 nucleotides are TGCAGCGCCATCCCGGGGGACCCCTACAATGAGCAGTTCTTC. Translation: CSAIPGDPYNEQFF.

The V gene is TRBV7-6, the J gene TRBJ2-5; 7 bases line up with TRBD2. The CDR3 spans 12 residues. Germline CDR1 SGHVS, CDR2 FNYEAQ. The V segment lost 3 bases and the J segment 14 bases; nucleotides outside the gene matches: 9. The CDR3 sequence is CASSLVERGLYF. The CDR3 nucleotides are TGTGCCAGCAGCTTGGTCGAGCGGGGACTTTACTTC. Full variable domain (remainder filled in from reference TRBV7-6 and TRBJ2-5): GAGVSQSPRYKVTKRGQDVALRCDPISGHVSLYWYRQALGQGPEFLTYFNYEAQQDKSGLPNDRFSAERPEGSISTLTIQRTEQRDSAMYRCASSLVERGLYFGPGTRLLVL.

The V gene is TRBV6-1, the J gene TRBJ2-1, with 13 bases fitting TRBD2. CDR3 length: 16 amino acids. The V and J ends lost 4 bases and 3 bases, in that order; junction bases with no gene match: 3. Germline CDR1 reads MNHNS; CDR2 reads SASEGT. The CDR3, as DNA: TGTGCCAGCAGTGGGGGACTAGCGGGGAACTACAATGAGCAGTTCTTC. It encodes CASSGGLAGNYNEQFF.

The genes are TRBV30 and TRBJ2-5; D might be TRBD2 (6 bases). V was shortened by 5 bases and J by 1 base, with 11 bases between the two germline ends. Germline V CDR1 and CDR2: GTSNPN, SVGIG (reference sequence). This CDR3 has 13 amino acids. CDR3 nucleotide sequence: TGTGCCTGGGGAAGGGACTTCCAAGAGACCCAGTACTTC. It yields the protein CAWGRDFQETQYF.

This chain connects TRBV29-1 to TRBJ2-7; 8 bases map to TRBD1. CDR1 is SQVTM, CDR2 ANQGSEA, per germline. V was pared by 7 bases and J by 0 bases, with 8 bases of the junction left unmatched. This CDR3 region has 14 residues. The CDR3, as DNA: TGCAGCGCGGGGGACAGGAAGAGCTCCTACGAGCAGTACTTC. Translated: CSAGDRKSSYEQYF.